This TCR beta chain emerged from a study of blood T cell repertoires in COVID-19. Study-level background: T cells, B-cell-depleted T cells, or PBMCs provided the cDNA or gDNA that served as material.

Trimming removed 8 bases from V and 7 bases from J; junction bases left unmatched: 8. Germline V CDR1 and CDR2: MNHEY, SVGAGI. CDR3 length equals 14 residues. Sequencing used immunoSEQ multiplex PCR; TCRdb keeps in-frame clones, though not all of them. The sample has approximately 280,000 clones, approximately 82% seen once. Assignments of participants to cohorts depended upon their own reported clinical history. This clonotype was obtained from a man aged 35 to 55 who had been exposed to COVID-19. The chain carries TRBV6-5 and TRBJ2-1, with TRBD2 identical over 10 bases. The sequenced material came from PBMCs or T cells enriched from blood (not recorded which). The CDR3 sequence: CASEVAGGRNEQFF. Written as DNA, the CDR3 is TGTGCCAGCGAGGTAGCGGGAGGCCGTAATGAGCAGTTCTTC.